This T cell receptor (beta chain) was obtained from a study of blood T cells in healthy people across ages. For the second PCR, which ran for roughly 7 to 11 cycles, a sample-barcoded 5' primer and a J-beta primer mix were used. TCRdb recomputed calls from the 5' RACE reads with MiXCR, one row per CDR3 protein. The sample holds roughly 1.5 million distinct CDR3 sequences, roughly 43% seen once. This clonotype was seen only a few times. V shed 5 bases, J shed 3 bases, and the junction held 10 bases outside the gene matches. Germline V CDR1 and CDR2: MNHEY, SMNVEV (reference sequence). This CDR3 is built from 16 residues.

This sequence joins TRBV27 and TRBJ2-1; 7 positions agree with TRBD1. The sequence was collected from a woman aged 18-29 years in good health. The source material was blood. CDR3 loop: CASSTPDRTYYNEQFF. The CDR3 bases are TGTGCCAGCAGTACCCCGGACAGGACTTACTACAATGAGCAGTTCTTC.